The entry below gives a single TCR beta chain sequence along with its context. Per the authors' pipeline: Amplification from reference gene primers served as the basis for estimated nucleated cell counts. Assay: immunoSEQ multiplex PCR; the TCRdb copy retains only in-frame clones and omits some. V, J and clone size are those of that table, while D and trimming were read from the DNA. The sample lists more than 400,000 clones; about 85% were seen once. This sample was taken from a study of blood T cell repertoires in COVID-19. CDR1 is SGHDT, CDR2 YYEEEE, per germline. This CDR3 has 15 residues. The trim removed 0 bases at V and 6 bases at J, leaving 7 bases unmatched.

The clonotype comes from a woman between 18 and 29 years old who had recovered from COVID-19. The sequencing input was PBMCs or T cells enriched from blood (not recorded which). This chain joins TRBV5-6 and TRBJ2-7; 9 bases agree with TRBD2. CDR3 bases: TGTGCCAGCAGCTTGGTGGCGGGGGGGCAGGGCGAGCAGTACTTC. It is translated as CASSLVAGGQGEQYF.